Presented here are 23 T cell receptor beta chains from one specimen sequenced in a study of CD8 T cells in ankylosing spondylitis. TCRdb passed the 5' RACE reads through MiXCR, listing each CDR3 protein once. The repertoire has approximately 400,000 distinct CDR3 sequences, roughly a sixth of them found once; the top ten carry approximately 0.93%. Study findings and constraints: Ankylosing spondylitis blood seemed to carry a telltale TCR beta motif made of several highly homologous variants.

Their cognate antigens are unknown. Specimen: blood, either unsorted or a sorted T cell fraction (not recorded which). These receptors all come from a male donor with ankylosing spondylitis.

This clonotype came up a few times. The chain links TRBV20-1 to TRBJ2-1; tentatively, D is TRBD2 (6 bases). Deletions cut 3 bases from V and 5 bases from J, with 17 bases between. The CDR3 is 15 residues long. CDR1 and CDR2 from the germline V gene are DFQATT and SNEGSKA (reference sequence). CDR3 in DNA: TGCAGTGCTAGCGGTGCCGGGGGTCGGAACAATGAGCAGTTCTTC. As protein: CSASGAGGRNNEQFF.

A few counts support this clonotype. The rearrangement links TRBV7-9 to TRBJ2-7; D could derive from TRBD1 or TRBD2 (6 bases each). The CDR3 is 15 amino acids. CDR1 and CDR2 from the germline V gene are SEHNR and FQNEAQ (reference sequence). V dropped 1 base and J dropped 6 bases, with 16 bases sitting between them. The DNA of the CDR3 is TGTGCCAGCAGCTTAGAGGGAGGCAGGGGAAGCGAGCAGTACTTC. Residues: CASSLEGGRGSEQYF.

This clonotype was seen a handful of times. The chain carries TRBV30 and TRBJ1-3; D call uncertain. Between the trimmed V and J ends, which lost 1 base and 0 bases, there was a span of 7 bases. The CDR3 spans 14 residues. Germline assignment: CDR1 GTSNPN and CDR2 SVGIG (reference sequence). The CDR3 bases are TGTGCCTGGAGTGGTGGTCACTCTGGAAACACCATATATTTT. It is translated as CAWSGGHSGNTIYF.

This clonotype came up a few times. The CDR3 nucleotides are TGTGCCAGCAGTGTGGGACAGTACTCTGGAAACACCATATATTTT. It encodes CASSVGQYSGNTIYF. The chain is built from TRBV2 and TRBJ1-3, with 7 bases aligning to TRBD1. CDR3 length equals 15 residues. With 4 bases clipped from V and 0 bases from J, the junction kept 3 bases outside the gene matches. In germline, CDR1 is SNHLY, CDR2 FYNNEI.

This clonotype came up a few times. In DNA form, the CDR3 reads TGTGCCAGCAGCCAAGTACAGGGAGGGTATGGCTACACCTTC. It translates to CASSQVQGGYGYTF. This chain links TRBV3-1 with TRBJ1-2, with D possibly matching TRBD1 (6 bases). Germline assignment: CDR1 LGHDT and CDR2 YNNKEL (reference sequence). V dropped 1 base and J dropped 5 bases, with 11 bases sitting between them. The CDR3 spans 14 residues.

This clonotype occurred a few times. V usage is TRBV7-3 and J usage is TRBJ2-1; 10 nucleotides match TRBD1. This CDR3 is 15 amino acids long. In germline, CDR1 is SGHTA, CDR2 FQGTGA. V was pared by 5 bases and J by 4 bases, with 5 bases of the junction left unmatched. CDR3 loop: CASSRGQGEYNEQFF. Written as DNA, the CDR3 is TGTGCCAGCAGCAGAGGACAGGGGGAGTACAATGAGCAGTTCTTC.

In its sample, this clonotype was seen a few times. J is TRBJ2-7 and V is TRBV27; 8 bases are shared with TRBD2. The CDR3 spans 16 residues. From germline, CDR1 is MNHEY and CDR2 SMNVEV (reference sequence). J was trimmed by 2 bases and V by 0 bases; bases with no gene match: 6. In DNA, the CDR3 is TGTGCCAGCAGTTTATCGTTGGGACTAGTGACCTACGAGCAGTACTTC. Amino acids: CASSLSLGLVTYEQYF.

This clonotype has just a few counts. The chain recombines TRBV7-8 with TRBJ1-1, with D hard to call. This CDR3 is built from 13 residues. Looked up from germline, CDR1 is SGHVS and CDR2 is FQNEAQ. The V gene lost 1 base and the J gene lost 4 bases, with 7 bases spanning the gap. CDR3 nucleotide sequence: TGTGCCAGCAGCTTAGATACCATCACTGAAGCTTTCTTT. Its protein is CASSLDTITEAFF. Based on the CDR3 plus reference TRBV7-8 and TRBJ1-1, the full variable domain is GAGVSQSPRYKVAKRGQDVALRCDPISGHVSLFWYQQALGQGPEFLTYFQNEAQLDKSGLPSDRFFAERPEGSVSTLKIQRTQQEDSAVYLCASSLDTITEAFFGQGTRLTVV.

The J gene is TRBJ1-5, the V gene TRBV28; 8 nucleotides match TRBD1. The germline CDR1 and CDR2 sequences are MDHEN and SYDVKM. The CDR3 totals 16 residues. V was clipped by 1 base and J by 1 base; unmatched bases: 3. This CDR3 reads CASSLFRQGSNQPQHF. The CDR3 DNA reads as TGTGCCAGCAGTTTATTTCGACAGGGGAGCAATCAGCCCCAGCATTTT.

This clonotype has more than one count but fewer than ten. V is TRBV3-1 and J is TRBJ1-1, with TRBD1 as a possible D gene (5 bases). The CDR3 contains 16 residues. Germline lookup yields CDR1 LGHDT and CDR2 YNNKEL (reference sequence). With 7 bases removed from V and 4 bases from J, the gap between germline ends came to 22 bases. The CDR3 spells CASTQTVTERGTEAFF. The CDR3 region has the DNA TGTGCCAGCACCCAGACAGTTACCGAAAGGGGCACTGAAGCTTTCTTT.

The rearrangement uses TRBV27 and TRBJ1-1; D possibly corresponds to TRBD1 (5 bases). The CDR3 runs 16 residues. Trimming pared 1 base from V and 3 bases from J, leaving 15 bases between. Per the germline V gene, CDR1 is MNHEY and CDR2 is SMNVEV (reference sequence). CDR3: CASSLLRARGDTEAFF. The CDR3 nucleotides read TGTGCCAGCAGTTTATTGAGGGCGCGGGGGGACACTGAAGCTTTCTTT.

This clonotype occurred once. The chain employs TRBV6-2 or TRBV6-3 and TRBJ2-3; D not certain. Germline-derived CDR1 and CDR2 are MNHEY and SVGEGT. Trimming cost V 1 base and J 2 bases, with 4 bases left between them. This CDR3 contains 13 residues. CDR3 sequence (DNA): TGTGCCAGCAGTTACTTTTACACAGATACGCAGTATTTT. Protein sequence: CASSYFYTDTQYF.

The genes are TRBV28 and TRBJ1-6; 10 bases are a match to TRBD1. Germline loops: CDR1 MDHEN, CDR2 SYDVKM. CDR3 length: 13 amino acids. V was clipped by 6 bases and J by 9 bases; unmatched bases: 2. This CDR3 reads CASSRDRGSPLHF. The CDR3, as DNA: TGTGCCAGCAGCAGGGACAGGGGTTCACCCCTCCACTTT. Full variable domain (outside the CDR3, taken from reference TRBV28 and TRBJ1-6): DVKVTQSSRYLVKRTGEKVFLECVQDMDHENMFWYRQDPGLGLRLIYFSYDVKMKEKGDIPEGYSVSREKKERFSLILESASTNQTSMYLCASSRDRGSPLHFGNGTRLTVT.

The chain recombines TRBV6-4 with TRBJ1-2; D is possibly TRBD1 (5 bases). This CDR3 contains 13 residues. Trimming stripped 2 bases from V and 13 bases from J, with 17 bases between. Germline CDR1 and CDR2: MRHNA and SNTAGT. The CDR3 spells CASSDTLDTYITF. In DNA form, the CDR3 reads TGTGCCAGCAGTGACACGCTGGACACCTACATCACCTTC.

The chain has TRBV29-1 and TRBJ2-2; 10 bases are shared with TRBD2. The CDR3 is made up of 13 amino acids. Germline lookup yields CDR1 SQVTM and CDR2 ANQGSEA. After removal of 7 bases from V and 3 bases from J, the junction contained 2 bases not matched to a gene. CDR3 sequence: CSGLAGHTGELFF. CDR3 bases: TGCAGCGGACTAGCGGGTCACACCGGGGAGCTGTTTTTT.

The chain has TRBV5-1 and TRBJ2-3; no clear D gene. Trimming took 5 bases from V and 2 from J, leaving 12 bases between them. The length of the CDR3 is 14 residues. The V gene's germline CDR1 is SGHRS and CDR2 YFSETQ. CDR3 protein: CASRGDLSTDTQYF. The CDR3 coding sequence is TGCGCCAGCAGGGGTGACCTATCCACAGATACGCAGTATTTT.

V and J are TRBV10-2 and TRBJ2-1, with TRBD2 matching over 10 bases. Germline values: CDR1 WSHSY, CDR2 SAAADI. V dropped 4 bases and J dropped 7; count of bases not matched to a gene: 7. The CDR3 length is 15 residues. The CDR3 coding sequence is TGCGCCAGCAGTGGCAGGACTAGCGGTAATAATGAGCAGTTCTTC. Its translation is CASSGRTSGNNEQFF.

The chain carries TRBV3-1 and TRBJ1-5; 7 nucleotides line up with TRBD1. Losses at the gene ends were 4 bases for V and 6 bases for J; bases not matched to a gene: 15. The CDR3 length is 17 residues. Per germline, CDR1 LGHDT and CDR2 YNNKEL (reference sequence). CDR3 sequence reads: CASSPYLTGEGGQPQHF. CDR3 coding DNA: TGTGCCAGCAGCCCATACCTTACAGGGGAGGGGGGTCAGCCCCAGCATTTT.

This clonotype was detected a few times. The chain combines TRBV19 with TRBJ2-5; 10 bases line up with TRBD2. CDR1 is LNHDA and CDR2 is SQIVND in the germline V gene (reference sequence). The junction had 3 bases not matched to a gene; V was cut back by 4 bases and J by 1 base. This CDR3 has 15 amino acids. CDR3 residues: CASSTLAGTQETQYF. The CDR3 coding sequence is TGTGCCAGTAGTACACTAGCGGGGACCCAAGAGACCCAGTACTTC.

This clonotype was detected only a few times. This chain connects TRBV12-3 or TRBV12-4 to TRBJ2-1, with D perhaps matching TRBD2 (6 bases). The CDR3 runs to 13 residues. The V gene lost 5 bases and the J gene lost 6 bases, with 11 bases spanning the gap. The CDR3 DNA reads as TGTGCCAGCAGTCTTAGCGGATTCAATGAGCAGTTCTTC. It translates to CASSLSGFNEQFF.

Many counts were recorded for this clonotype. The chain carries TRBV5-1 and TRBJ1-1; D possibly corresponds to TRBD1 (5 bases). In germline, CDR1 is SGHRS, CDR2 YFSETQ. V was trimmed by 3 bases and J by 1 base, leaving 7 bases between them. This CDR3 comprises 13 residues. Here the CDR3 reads CASSWGENTEAFF. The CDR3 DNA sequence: TGCGCCAGCAGCTGGGGGGAGAACACTGAAGCTTTCTTT.

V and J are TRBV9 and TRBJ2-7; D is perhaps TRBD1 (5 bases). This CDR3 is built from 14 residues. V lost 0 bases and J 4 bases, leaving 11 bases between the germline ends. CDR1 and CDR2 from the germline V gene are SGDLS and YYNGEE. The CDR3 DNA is TGTGCCAGCAGCGTAGGCGCAGGGCTGTACGAGCAGTACTTC. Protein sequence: CASSVGAGLYEQYF. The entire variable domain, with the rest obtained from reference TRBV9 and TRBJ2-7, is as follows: DSGVTQTPKHLITATGQRVTLRCSPRSGDLSVYWYQQSLDQGLQFLIQYYNGEERAKGNILERFSAQQFPDLHSELNLSSLELGDSALYFCASSVGAGLYEQYFGPGTRLTVT.

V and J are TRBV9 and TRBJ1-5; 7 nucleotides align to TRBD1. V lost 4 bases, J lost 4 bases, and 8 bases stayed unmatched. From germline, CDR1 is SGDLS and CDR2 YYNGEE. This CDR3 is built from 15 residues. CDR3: CASSRDSAANQPQHF. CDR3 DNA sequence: TGTGCCAGCAGCCGGGACAGTGCGGCGAATCAGCCCCAGCATTTT.